This is a list of T cell receptor beta chains from one sample in a study of cytomegalovirus exposure and HLA in healthy donors. Profiled with immunoSEQ multiplex PCR; TCRdb holds only in-frame clones, not every one. The sample contains around 260,000 clones, roughly 87% of which appear only once. Specimen: PBMCs. These TCRs come from a woman under 40 in good health and CMV-seronegative. Each CDR3 is given with its conserved first and last residue. Fields, in order: clone size, D gene, CDR3 length, V gene, J gene, CDR3 DNA, CDR3 protein. The D gene is left open where the match is weak. Some rows mark clone size as missing; the rest say once, few, many or name a class of expanded clone.

NA,NA,13,TRBV29-1,TRBJ2-7,TGCAGCGTTGTTGGACAGATCTCCTACGAGCAGTACTTC,CSVVGQISYEQYF
NA,NA,17,TRBV28,TRBJ1-4,TGTGCCAGCAGTCCCCACCAGGGGCTACCTAAGAGTGAAAAACTGTTTTTT,CASSPHQGLPKSEKLFF
NA,NA,11,TRBV11-3,TRBJ2-7,TGTGCCAGCAGCTTAACGCACGAGCAGTACTTC,CASSLTHEQYF
NA,NA,15,TRBV9,TRBJ2-7,TGTGCCAGCAGCGTATCCCCATATGGCCCCTACGAGCAGTACTTC,CASSVSPYGPYEQYF
NA,TRBD2,15,TRBV7-3,TRBJ2-3,TGTGCCAGCAGTTTAGCGGGAGTTGGCACAGATACGCAGTATTTT,CASSLAGVGTDTQYF
NA,NA,13,TRBV19,TRBJ1-3,TGTGCCAGTAGTTCAGGGTTTGGAAACACCATATATTTT,CASSSGFGNTIYF
NA,TRBD2,15,TRBV2,TRBJ2-1,TGTGCCAGCAGTGAGGGGACTAGCGGGATGGGGCAGCAGTTCTTC,CASSEGTSGMGQQFF
NA,TRBD1,15,TRBV18,TRBJ1-5,TGTGCCAGCTCACCTTCGGGACAGGGGCTTCAGCCCCAGCATTTT,CASSPSGQGLQPQHF
NA,TRBD1,18,TRBV4-2,TRBJ2-7,TGTGCCAGCAGCCAAGAAGGCCCCGGGACAGGGGGCTCCTACGAGCAGTACTTC,CASSQEGPGTGGSYEQYF
NA,NA,13,TRBV19,TRBJ2-1,TGTGCCAGTAGAGGGGGGATCGCTAATGAGCAGTTCTTC,CASRGGIANEQFF
NA,TRBD1,12,TRBV25-1,TRBJ2-7,TGTGCCAGCAGTGAGACAGGGGTCGAGCAGTACTTC,CASSETGVEQYF
NA,NA,15,TRBV27,TRBJ2-1,TGTGCCAGCAGTTTATCAAATTTGGGCTACAATGAGCAGTTCTTC,CASSLSNLGYNEQFF
NA,NA,15,TRBV7-2,TRBJ2-7,TGTGCCAGCAGCTTAGGAATCGGGAACCCCTACGAGCAGTACTTC,CASSLGIGNPYEQYF
NA,NA,15,TRBV19,TRBJ2-5,TGTGCCAGTAGTATAAGGCGGAACAGGCGAGAGACCCAGTACTTC,CASSIRRNRRETQYF
few,TRBD1,14,TRBV19,TRBJ1-1,TGTGCCAGTAGGGACAGGTCCAGGGACACTGAAGCTTTCTTT,CASRDRSRDTEAFF
NA,TRBD2,15,TRBV27,TRBJ2-1,TGTGCCAGCAGTGCGCTAGCGGGAGGTCTCAATGAGCAGTTCTTC,CASSALAGGLNEQFF
NA,TRBD1,14,TRBV4-1,TRBJ2-3,TGCGCCAGCAGCCAGGCGACAGGGCCAGATACGCAGTATTTT,CASSQATGPDTQYF
once,TRBD2,16,TRBV29-1,TRBJ2-1,TGCAGCGTTGGAGTTCTGGGGAGCGGGGTTGCCTATGAGCAGTTCTTC,CSVGVLGSGVAYEQFF
few,NA,12,TRBV7-8,TRBJ2-7,TGTGCCAGCAGCTTAGCCCTCTACGAGCAGTACTTC,CASSLALYEQYF
NA,TRBD1,16,TRBV19,TRBJ2-3,TGTGCCAGTAGTATTTATACAGGGGGGTTCACAGATACGCAGTATTTT,CASSIYTGGFTDTQYF
NA,TRBD2,19,TRBV7-2,TRBJ2-1,TGTGCCAGCAGCGACCGGGGAGGACAGGGACTAGCGGGATTCAATGAGCAGTTCTTC,CASSDRGGQGLAGFNEQFF
NA,TRBD2,16,TRBV15,TRBJ2-7,TGTGCCACCAGCAGAGATCACGCTAGCGGGAGAAACGAGCAGTACTTC,CATSRDHASGRNEQYF
NA,TRBD2,16,TRBV28,TRBJ2-1,TGTGCCAGCAGTATGCCAGCGGGAGGCCCTTTACCCGAGCAGTTCTTC,CASSMPAGGPLPEQFF
NA,NA,10,TRBV20-1,TRBJ2-7,TGCAGCGCGAGTAGGAACGAGCAGTACTTC,CSASRNEQYF
once,NA,16,TRBV7-6,TRBJ1-4,TGTGCCAGCAGCTTAACCCCGAGGGGGAGCAACGAAAAACTGTTTTTT,CASSLTPRGSNEKLFF
NA,NA,14,TRBV19,TRBJ1-1,TGTGCCAGTAGTGGTACAGGACGTTATACTGAAGCTTTCTTT,CASSGTGRYTEAFF
once,NA,17,TRBV27,TRBJ1-1,TGTGCCAGCAGTTTTCAGGCAGGGAATGTGGGGAACACTGAAGCTTTCTTT,CASSFQAGNVGNTEAFF
NA,TRBD2,15,TRBV7-7,TRBJ2-1,TGTGCCAGCAGCCCGGGACTAGCGGGAGGGAGTGAGCAGTTCTTC,CASSPGLAGGSEQFF
NA,NA,12,TRBV18,TRBJ2-7,TGTGCCAGCTCACCACTCTCGGGGGAGCAGTACTTC,CASSPLSGEQYF
NA,NA,11,TRBV5-6,TRBJ2-7,TGTGCCAGCAGCAATAATTACGAGCAGTACTTC,CASSNNYEQYF
few,TRBD2,12,TRBV29-1,TRBJ2-7,TGCAGCGTTGTGGGAGGGGCCTACGAGCAGTACTTC,CSVVGGAYEQYF
NA,TRBD1,15,TRBV6-5,TRBJ2-7,TGTGCCAGCAGTCCCGAGGGGACAGGGCGTAACGAGCAGTACTTC,CASSPEGTGRNEQYF
NA,NA,15,TRBV29-1,TRBJ2-3,TGCAGCGTTCAATCGGGCCCCGCTAGCACAGATACGCAGTATTTT,CSVQSGPASTDTQYF
NA,NA,17,TRBV7-7,TRBJ2-5,TGTGCCAGCAGCCCACGTGTCTCAGGGGTGGGTAAAGAGACCCAGTACTTC,CASSPRVSGVGKETQYF
NA,TRBD1,14,TRBV27,TRBJ2-7,TGTGCCAGCAGTTTATCGGGGACAGCCTACGAGCAGTACTTC,CASSLSGTAYEQYF
NA,NA,14,TRBV7-3,TRBJ2-5,TGTGCCAGCTCCGTTGCCGGGGGAACGGAGACCCAGTACTTC,CASSVAGGTETQYF
NA,NA,13,TRBV4-1,TRBJ2-7,TGCGCCAGCAGCCAAGTGGCGAACTACGAGCAGTACTTC,CASSQVANYEQYF
few,NA,15,TRBV30,TRBJ1-5,TGTGCCTGGAGTGTACGAGATTTGGGCAATCAGCCCCAGCATTTT,CAWSVRDLGNQPQHF
NA,NA,15,TRBV6-1,TRBJ2-5,TGTGCCAGCAGGTCGGGTTTAGGGGGCCAAGAGACCCAGTACTTC,CASRSGLGGQETQYF
once,NA,16,TRBV5-1,TRBJ2-3,TGCGCCAGCAGCGACCACAGGCCTGTGGGCACAGATACGCAGTATTTT,CASSDHRPVGTDTQYF
NA,NA,15,TRBV19,TRBJ2-7,TGTGCCAGTACCATAGGAGCAGGGTATGCCTACGAGCAGTACTTC,CASTIGAGYAYEQYF
NA,NA,16,TRBV27,TRBJ2-1,TGTGCCAGCGGCTTGAACAGGCTAGACGTTACAAATGAGCAGTTCTTC,CASGLNRLDVTNEQFF
NA,TRBD2,16,TRBV4-3,TRBJ2-1,TGCGCCAGCAGCCCCCTAGCGGGAGGAGTATACAATGAGCAGTTCTTC,CASSPLAGGVYNEQFF
NA,NA,13,TRBV28,TRBJ2-1,TGTGCCAGCAAAAGGGGAGTCTACAATGAGCAGTTCTTC,CASKRGVYNEQFF
few,TRBD2,16,TRBV11-2,TRBJ2-5,TGTGCCAGCAGCTTAGTTCGGTCGCGGGAGGCCTTGTCCCAGTACTTC,CASSLVRSREALSQYF
NA,NA,15,TRBV19,TRBJ2-3,TGTGCCACCGAGGGCGGGAAAACGGGAGCAGATACGCAGTATTTT,CATEGGKTGADTQYF
NA,NA,15,TRBV6-6,TRBJ2-2,TGTGCCAGCGGTCCCGGAGGGGTTGCCACCGGGGAGCTGTTTTTT,CASGPGGVATGELFF
NA,TRBD2,14,TRBV9,TRBJ2-5,TGTGCCAGCAGCGGACGACTAGCGGAAGAGACCCAGTACTTC,CASSGRLAEETQYF
once,NA,13,TRBV2,TRBJ1-4,TGTGCCAGCAACCGGGACGCTAATGAAAAACTGTTTTTT,CASNRDANEKLFF
few,NA,15,TRBV6-4,TRBJ2-2,TGTGCCAGCAGTGACTCGTCAGTAGGCACCGGGGAGCTGTTTTTT,CASSDSSVGTGELFF
few,NA,12,TRBV27,TRBJ2-7,TGTGCCAGCAGTATCGCAGGGGTCGAGCAGTACTTC,CASSIAGVEQYF
NA,NA,16,TRBV28,TRBJ2-4,TGTGCCAGCAGTCACAGGGCAGGCGGGTCCCAAAACATTCAGTACTTC,CASSHRAGGSQNIQYF
NA,NA,13,TRBV28,TRBJ2-5,TGTGCCAGCACCCCAGACGGCCAAGAGACCCAGTACTTC,CASTPDGQETQYF